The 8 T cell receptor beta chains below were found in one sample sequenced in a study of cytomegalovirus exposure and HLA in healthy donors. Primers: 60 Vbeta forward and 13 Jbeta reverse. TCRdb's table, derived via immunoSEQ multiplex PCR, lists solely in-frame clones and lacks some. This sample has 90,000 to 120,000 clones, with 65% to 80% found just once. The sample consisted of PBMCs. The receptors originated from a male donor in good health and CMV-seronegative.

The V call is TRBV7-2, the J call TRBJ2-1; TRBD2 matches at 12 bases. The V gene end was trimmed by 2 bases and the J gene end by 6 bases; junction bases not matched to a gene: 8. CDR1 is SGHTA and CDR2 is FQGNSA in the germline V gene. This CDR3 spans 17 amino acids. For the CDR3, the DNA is TGTGCCAGCAGCTTATCTTCTAGCGGGAGGGGGGGCAATGAGCAGTTCTTC. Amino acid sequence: CASSLSSSGRGGNEQFF.

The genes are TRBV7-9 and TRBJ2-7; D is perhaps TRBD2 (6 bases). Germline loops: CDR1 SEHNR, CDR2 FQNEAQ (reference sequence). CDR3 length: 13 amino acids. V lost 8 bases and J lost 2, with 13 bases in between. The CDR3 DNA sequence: TGTGCCAGCGTGCGCGGGGAAACCTACGAGCAGTACTTC. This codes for CASVRGETYEQYF.

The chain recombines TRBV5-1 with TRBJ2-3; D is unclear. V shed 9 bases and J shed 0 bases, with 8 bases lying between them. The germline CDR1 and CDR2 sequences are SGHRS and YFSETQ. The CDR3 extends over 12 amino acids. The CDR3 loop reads CATRHSTDTQYF. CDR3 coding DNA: TGCGCCACCCGACACAGCACAGATACGCAGTATTTT.

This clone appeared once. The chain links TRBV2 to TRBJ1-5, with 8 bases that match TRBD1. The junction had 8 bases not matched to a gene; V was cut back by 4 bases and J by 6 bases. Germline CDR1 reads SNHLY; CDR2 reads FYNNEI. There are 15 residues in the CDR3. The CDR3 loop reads CASSGTQGARQPQHF. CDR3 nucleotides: TGTGCCAGCAGTGGAACTCAGGGGGCGCGTCAGCCCCAGCATTTT.

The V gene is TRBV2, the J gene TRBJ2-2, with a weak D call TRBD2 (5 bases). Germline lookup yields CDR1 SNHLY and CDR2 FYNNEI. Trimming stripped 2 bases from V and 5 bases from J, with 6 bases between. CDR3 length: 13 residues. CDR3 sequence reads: CASSERETGELFF. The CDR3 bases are TGTGCCAGCAGTGAAAGGGAGACCGGGGAGCTGTTTTTT.

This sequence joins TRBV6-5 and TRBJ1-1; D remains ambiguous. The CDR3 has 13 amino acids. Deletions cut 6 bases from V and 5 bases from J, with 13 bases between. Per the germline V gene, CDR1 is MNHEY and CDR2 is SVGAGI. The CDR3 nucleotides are TGTGCCAGCAGCTCGTCGTCAGGTACTGAAGCTTTCTTT. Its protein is CASSSSSGTEAFF.

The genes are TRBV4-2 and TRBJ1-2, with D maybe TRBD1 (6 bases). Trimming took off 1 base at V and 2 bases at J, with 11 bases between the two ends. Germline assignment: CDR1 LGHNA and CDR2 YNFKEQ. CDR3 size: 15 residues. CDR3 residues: CASSQGDQGNYGYTF. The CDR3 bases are TGTGCCAGCAGCCAAGGAGACCAGGGGAACTATGGCTACACCTTC.

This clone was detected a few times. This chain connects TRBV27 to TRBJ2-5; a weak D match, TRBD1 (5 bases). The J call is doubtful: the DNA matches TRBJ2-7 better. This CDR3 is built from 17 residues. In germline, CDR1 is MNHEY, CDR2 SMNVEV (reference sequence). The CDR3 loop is CASSLAVWGQINYEQYF. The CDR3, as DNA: TGTGCCAGCAGTTTGGCCGTTTGGGGCCAGATTAACTACGAGCAGTACTTC.